Given below is one T cell receptor (beta chain) in context. Between the trimmed V and J ends, which lost 5 bases and 4 bases, there was a span of 17 bases. This CDR3 contains 15 residues. CDR1 is SGHVS and CDR2 is FNYEAQ in the germline V gene. The data stem from a study of control samples from healthy donors and cancer patients. TCRdb's copy holds only in-frame clones and misses some; the assay was immunoSEQ multiplex PCR. The sample yields 95,000 to 150,000 clones, 70% to 90% seen once. Sequenced sample: blood. The sequence derives from a man aged 60 to 69 in good health. The chain links TRBV7-6 to TRBJ1-2; TRBD1 might be the D (5 bases). The CDR3 DNA is TGTGCCAGCAGCCCAGGGTCGGCAAACCTCTATGGCTACACCTTC. Encoded protein: CASSPGSANLYGYTF.